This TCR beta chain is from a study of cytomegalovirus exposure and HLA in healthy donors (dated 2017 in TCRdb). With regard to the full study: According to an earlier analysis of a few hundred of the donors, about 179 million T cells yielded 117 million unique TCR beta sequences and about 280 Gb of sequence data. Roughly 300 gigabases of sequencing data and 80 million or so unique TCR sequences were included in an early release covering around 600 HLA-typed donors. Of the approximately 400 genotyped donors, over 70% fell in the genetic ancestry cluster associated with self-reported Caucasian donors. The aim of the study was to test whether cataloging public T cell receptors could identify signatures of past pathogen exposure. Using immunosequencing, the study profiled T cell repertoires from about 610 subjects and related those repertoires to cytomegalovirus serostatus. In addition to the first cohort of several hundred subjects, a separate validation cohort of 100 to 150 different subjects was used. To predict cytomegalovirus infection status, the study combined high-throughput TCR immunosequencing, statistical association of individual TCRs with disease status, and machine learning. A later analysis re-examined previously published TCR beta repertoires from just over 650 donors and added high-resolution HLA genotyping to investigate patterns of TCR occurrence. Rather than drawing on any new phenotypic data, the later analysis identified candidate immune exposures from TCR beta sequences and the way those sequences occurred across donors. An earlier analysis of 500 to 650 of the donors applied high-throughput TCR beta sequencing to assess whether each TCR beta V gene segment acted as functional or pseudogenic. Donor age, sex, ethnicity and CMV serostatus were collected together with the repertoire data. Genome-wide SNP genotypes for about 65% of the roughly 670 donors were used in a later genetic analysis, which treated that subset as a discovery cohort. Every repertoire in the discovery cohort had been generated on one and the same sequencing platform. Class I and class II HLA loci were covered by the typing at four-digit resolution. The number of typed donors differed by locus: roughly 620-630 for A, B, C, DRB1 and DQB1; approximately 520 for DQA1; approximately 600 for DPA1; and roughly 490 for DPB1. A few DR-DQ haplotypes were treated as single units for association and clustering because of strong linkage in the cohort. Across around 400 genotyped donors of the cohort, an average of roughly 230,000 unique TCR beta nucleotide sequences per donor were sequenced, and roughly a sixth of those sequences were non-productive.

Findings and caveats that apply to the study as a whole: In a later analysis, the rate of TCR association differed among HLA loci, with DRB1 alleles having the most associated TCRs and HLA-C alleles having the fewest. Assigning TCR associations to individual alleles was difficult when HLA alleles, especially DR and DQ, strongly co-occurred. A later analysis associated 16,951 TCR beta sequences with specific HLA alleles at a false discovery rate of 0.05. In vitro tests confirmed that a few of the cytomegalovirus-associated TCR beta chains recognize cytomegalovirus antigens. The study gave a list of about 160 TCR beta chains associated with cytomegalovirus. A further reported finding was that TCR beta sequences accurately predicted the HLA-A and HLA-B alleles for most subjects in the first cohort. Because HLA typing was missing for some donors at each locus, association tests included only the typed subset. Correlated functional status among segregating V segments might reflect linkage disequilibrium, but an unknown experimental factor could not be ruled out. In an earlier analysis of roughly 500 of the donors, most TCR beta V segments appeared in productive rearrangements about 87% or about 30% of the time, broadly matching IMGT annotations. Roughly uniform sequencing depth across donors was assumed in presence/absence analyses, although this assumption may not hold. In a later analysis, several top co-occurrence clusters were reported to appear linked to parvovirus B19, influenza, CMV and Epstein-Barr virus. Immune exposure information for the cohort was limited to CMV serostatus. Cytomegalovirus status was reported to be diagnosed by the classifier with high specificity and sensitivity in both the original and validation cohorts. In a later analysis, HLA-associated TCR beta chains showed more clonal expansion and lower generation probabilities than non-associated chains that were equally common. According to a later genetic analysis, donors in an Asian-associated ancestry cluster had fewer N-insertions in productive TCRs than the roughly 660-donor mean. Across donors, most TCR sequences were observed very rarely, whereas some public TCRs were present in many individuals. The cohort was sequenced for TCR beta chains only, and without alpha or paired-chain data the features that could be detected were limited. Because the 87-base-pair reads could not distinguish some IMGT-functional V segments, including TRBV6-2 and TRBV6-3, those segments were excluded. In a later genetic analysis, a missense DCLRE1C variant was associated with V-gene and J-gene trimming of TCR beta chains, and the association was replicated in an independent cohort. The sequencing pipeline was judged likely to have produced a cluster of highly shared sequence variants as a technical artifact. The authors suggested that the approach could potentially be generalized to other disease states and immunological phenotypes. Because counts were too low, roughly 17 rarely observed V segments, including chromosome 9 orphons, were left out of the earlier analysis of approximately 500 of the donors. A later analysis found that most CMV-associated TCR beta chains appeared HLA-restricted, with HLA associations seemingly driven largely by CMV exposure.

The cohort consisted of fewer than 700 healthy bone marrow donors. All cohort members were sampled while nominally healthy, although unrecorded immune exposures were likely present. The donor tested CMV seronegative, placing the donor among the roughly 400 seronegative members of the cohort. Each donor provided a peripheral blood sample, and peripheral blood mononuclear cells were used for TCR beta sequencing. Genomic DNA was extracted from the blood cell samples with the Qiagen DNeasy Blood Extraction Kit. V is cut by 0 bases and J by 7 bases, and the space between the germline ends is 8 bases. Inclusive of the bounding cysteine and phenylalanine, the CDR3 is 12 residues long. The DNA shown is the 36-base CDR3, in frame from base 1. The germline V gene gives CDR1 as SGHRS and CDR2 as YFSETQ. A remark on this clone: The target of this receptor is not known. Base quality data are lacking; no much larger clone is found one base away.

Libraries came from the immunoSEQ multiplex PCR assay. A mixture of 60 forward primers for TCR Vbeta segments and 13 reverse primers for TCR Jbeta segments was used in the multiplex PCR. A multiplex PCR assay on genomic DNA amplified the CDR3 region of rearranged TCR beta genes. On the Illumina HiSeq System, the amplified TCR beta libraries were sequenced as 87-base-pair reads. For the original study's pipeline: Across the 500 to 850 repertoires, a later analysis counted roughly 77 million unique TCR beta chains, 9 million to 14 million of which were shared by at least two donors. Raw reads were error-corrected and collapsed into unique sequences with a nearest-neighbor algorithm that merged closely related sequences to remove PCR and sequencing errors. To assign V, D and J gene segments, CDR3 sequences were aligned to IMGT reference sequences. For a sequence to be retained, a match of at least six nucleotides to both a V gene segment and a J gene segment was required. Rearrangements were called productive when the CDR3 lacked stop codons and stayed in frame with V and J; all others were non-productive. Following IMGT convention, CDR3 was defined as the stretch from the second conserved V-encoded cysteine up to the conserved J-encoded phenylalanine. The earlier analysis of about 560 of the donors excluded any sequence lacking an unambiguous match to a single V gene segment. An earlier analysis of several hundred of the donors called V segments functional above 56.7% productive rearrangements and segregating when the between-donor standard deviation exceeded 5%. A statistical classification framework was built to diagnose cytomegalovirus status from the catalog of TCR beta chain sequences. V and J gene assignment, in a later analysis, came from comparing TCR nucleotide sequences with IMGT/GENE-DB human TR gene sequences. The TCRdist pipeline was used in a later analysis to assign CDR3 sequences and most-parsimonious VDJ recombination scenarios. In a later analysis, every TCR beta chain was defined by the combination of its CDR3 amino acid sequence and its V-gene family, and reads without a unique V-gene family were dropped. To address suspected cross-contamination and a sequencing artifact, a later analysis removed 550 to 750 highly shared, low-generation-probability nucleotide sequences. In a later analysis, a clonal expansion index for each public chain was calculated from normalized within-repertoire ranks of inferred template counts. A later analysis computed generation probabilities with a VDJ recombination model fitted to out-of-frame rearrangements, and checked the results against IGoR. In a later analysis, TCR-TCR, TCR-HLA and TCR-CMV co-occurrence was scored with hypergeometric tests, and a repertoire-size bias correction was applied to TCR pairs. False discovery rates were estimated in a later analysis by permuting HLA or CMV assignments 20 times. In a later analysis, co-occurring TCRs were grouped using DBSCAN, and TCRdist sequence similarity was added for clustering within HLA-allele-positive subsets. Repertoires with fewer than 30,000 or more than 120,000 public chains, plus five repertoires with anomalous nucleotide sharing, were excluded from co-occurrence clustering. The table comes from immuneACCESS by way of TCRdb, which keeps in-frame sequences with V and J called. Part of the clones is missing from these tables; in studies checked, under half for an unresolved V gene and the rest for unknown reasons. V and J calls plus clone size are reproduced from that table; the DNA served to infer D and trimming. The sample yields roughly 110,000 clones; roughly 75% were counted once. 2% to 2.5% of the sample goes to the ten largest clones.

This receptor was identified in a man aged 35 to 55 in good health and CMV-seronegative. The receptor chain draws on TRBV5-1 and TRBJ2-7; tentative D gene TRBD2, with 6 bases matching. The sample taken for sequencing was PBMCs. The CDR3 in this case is CASSLVGGEQYF. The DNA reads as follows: TGCGCCAGCAGCTTGGTCGGGGGAGAGCAGTACTTC.